These 27 T cell receptor beta chains were sequenced from one sample in a study of blood T cell repertoires in COVID-19. The repertoire was sequenced with immunoSEQ multiplex PCR; TCRdb's copy has only in-frame clones and lacks some. The sample has 150,000 or so clones, roughly 87% seen once. Sequenced material: PBMCs or T cells enriched from blood (not recorded which). The source is a woman in her fifties or sixties who had recovered from COVID-19.

The CDR3 coding sequence is TGCGCCAGCACCGGCCGGACAGGGGACACCGGGGAGCTGTTTTTT. Encoded protein: CASTGRTGDTGELFF. V usage is TRBV5-1 and J usage is TRBJ2-2; 9 bases are a match to TRBD1. The CDR3 is 15 residues long. The trim removed 6 bases at V and 3 bases at J, leaving 6 bases unmatched. CDR1 and CDR2 from the germline V gene are SGHRS and YFSETQ.

This sequence joins TRBV5-6 and TRBJ2-2; 9 bases fit TRBD2. Germline lookup yields CDR1 SGHDT and CDR2 YYEEEE. The junction had 8 bases not matched to a gene; V was cut back by 2 bases and J by 3 bases. The length of the CDR3 is 17 residues. The CDR3 sequence: CASSFQTGGGDTGELFF. The CDR3 DNA reads as TGTGCCAGCAGCTTTCAGACCGGCGGGGGGGACACCGGGGAGCTGTTTTTT.

The chain recombines TRBV15 with TRBJ1-2, with 10 bases that match TRBD1. This CDR3 is 19 amino acids long. Per the germline V gene, CDR1 is LNHNV and CDR2 is YYDKDF (reference sequence). Trimming removed 0 bases from V and 3 bases from J; junction bases left unmatched: 13. The CDR3, as DNA: TGTGCCACCAGCAGAGACCCAAGACAGGGGGCGCTTCTCGACTATGGCTACACCTTC. Amino acids: CATSRDPRQGALLDYGYTF.

The chain is built from TRBV7-8 and TRBJ2-4; TRBD1 matches 7 bases. The germline V gene encodes CDR1 SGHVS and CDR2 FQNEAQ. The J segment lost 7 bases and the V segment lost 5 bases, leaving 8 bases of the junction unmatched. The CDR3 has 14 residues. The CDR3 DNA sequence: TGTGCCAGCAGCCCGCAGGGGGTAAACAACATTCAGTACTTC. This codes for CASSPQGVNNIQYF.

V and J are TRBV7-2 and TRBJ2-5, with TRBD2 identical over 10 bases. V gave up 3 bases and J gave up 5 bases; unmatched junction bases: 9. Germline V lookup: CDR1 SGHTA, CDR2 FQGNSA. CDR3 length: 16 amino acids. For the CDR3, the DNA is TGTGCCAGCAGCTTTGAAAGCGGGAGGGCCTTGGAGACCCAGTACTTC. The encoded protein is CASSFESGRALETQYF.

V gene TRBV7-3 combines with J gene TRBJ2-7; 7 bases fit TRBD2. The CDR3 contains 15 residues. The germline V gene has CDR1 SGHTA and CDR2 FQGTGA. J was trimmed by 2 bases and V by 1 base; bases with no gene match: 5. The CDR3 DNA reads as TGTGCCAGCAGCTTAATGGGGGGGACCACCTACGAGCAGTACTTC. Protein: CASSLMGGTTYEQYF. The full variable domain, in which reference TRBV7-3 and TRBJ2-7 provide the parts outside the CDR3, is GAGVSQTPSNKVTEKGKYVELRCDPISGHTALYWYRQSLGQGPEFLIYFQGTGAADDSGLPNDRFFAVRPEGSVSTLKIQRTERGDSAVYLCASSLMGGTTYEQYFGPGTRLTVT.

The chain uses TRBV19 and TRBJ1-3, with D hard to call. V lost 6 bases, J lost 2 bases, and 8 bases lay in between. Per germline, CDR1 LNHDA and CDR2 SQIVND (reference sequence). This CDR3 comprises 13 residues. The CDR3 reads CASSTETGNTIYF. CDR3 sequence (DNA): TGTGCCAGTAGCACAGAGACTGGAAACACCATATATTTT.

About this clone itself: The identical CDR3 is also encoded by other nucleotide sequences in the sample. The chain is built from TRBV12-3 or TRBV12-4 and TRBJ1-2; TRBD1 might be the D (6 bases). V shed 3 bases and J shed 3 bases, with 8 bases lying between them. The CDR3 contains 13 residues. CDR3 residues: CASSLDRYYGYTF. The CDR3 nucleotides read TGTGCCAGCAGTTTGGACAGATACTATGGCTACACCTTC.

The chain recombines TRBV5-6 with TRBJ2-2; 9 bases are a match to TRBD1. The CDR3 contains 15 residues. CDR1 is SGHDT and CDR2 is YYEEEE in the germline V gene. V lost 3 bases and J lost 4; bases outside the gene matches: 4. Here the CDR3 reads CASSSPGQGTGELFF. As DNA, the CDR3 is TGTGCCAGCAGCTCGCCGGGACAGGGCACCGGGGAGCTGTTTTTT.

This sequence joins TRBV5-6 and TRBJ2-1; 10 bases are a match to TRBD1. The CDR3 spans 15 residues. Trimming cost V 2 bases and J 4 bases; bases outside gene matches: 3. Germline CDR1 SGHDT, CDR2 YYEEEE. CDR3 bases: TGTGCCAGCAGCTTTTCGGACAGGGGGTACAATGAGCAGTTCTTC. Translation gives CASSFSDRGYNEQFF.

The chain joins TRBV4-3 to TRBJ2-1; 10 positions agree with TRBD2. The junction had 6 bases not matched to a gene; V was cut back by 1 base and J by 6 bases. The CDR3 has 16 residues. Germline V lookup: CDR1 LGHNA, CDR2 YSLEER. The CDR3 loop reads CASSQGGASGSNEQFF. The CDR3, as DNA: TGCGCCAGCAGCCAAGGCGGGGCTAGCGGGAGCAATGAGCAGTTCTTC.

The chain has TRBV21-1 and TRBJ2-7; whether TRBD1, the table's D call, matches the DNA was not checked. TRBV21-1 is recorded as a pseudogene. The CDR3 contains 19 residues. CDR3 in DNA: TGTGCCAGCAGCAAAGACGCGCCAGGTGCTCCTCGTTACTCCTACGAGCAGTACTTC. Translating gives CASSKDAPGAPRYSYEQYF.

The V call is TRBV7-2, the J call TRBJ2-1, with 8 bases that match TRBD2. In germline, CDR1 is SGHTA, CDR2 FQGNSA. Trimming at V came to 1 base and at J to 4 bases, leaving 0 bases not matched to a gene. The CDR3 has 14 residues. DNA for the CDR3: TGTGCCAGCAGCTTAGAGCGGGAGTACAATGAGCAGTTCTTC. Amino acid sequence: CASSLEREYNEQFF.

This chain uses TRBV6-5 with TRBJ2-7, with D possibly TRBD1 on 6 matching bases. Germline values: CDR1 MNHEY, CDR2 SVGAGI. The V gene lost 6 bases and the J gene lost 6 bases, with 18 bases spanning the gap. The CDR3 is 14 residues long. As DNA, the CDR3 is TGTGCCAGCAGCCGAATCAGGGGTGGGGGCGAGCAGTACTTC. Encoded protein: CASSRIRGGGEQYF.

V is TRBV7-2 and J is TRBJ2-5; 11 positions agree with TRBD1. V shed 0 bases, J shed 4 bases, and the junction held 4 bases outside the gene matches. CDR1 and CDR2 (germline): SGHTA, FQGNSA. This CDR3 has 16 amino acids. The CDR3 coding sequence is TGTGCCAGCAGCTTAGCGTGGACAGGGGGCGCAGAGACCCAGTACTTC. This gives the protein CASSLAWTGGAETQYF. Full variable domain (rest looked up from reference TRBV7-2 and TRBJ2-5): GAGVSQSPSNKVTEKGKDVELRCDPISGHTALYWYRQSLGQGLEFLIYFQGNSAPDKSGLPSDRFSAERTGGSVSTLTIQRTQQEDSAVYLCASSLAWTGGAETQYFGPGTRLLVL.

The J gene is TRBJ2-7, the V gene TRBV19, with 8 bases matching TRBD2. There are 15 residues in the CDR3. Germline V CDR1 and CDR2: LNHDA, SQIVND (reference sequence). Trimming took 3 bases from V and 5 from J; bases not matched to a gene: 9. CDR3 coding DNA: TGTGCCAGTAGTATGGTGGCGGGAGGTCCCCACGAGCAGTACTTC. This translates into CASSMVAGGPHEQYF.

The chain has TRBV12-3 or TRBV12-4 and TRBJ2-1; D is possibly TRBD1 (6 bases). This CDR3 has 13 residues. V was trimmed by 5 bases and J by 10 bases, leaving 15 bases between them. The CDR3 reads CASSRRGGVEQFF. CDR3 nucleotide sequence: TGTGCCAGCAGTCGACGAGGGGGAGTGGAGCAGTTCTTC.

The CDR3 protein is CASSEDLPTNEKLFF. DNA for the CDR3: TGTGCCAGCAGTGAAGATCTCCCAACTAATGAAAAACTGTTTTTT. The genes are TRBV2 and TRBJ1-4; no clear D gene. The germline gives CDR1 SNHLY, CDR2 FYNNEI. V shed 1 base and J shed 0 bases, with 6 bases lying between them. The CDR3 runs 15 residues.

The chain employs TRBV14 and TRBJ1-1, with D possibly TRBD1 on 5 matching bases. CDR1 is SGHDN and CDR2 is FVKESK in the germline V gene. The CDR3 runs to 15 residues. V lost 3 bases and J 6 bases, leaving 17 bases between the germline ends. The CDR3 DNA is TGTGCCAGCAGCCAGGGGGGGATTGGGGTCTCTGAAGCTTTCTTT. Translated: CASSQGGIGVSEAFF.

The gene calls are TRBV27 and TRBJ2-7, with 8 bases lining up with TRBD1. The germline gives CDR1 MNHEY, CDR2 SMNVEV (reference sequence). This CDR3 spans 14 amino acids. V lost 2 bases and J lost 7; bases outside the gene matches: 7. CDR3 sequence reads: CASSLRQGAGEQYF. CDR3 coding DNA: TGTGCCAGCAGTTTAAGGCAGGGGGCGGGGGAGCAGTACTTC.

The rearrangement joins TRBV12-5 to TRBJ2-5; 8 nucleotides line up with TRBD2. CDR1 is LGHNT and CDR2 is FRNRAP in the germline V gene. V was pared by 7 bases and J by 2 bases, with 12 bases of the junction left unmatched. This CDR3 is built from 16 residues. CDR3 bases: TGTGCTAGTGCCCTGAGCGGGGGTGGTAGACAAGAGACCCAGTACTTC. It is translated as CASALSGGGRQETQYF.

This clone was counted at least ten times. The same CDR3 is also encoded by other DNA sequences in this sample. The chain is built from TRBV6-4 and TRBJ2-2, with TRBD1 as a possible D gene (5 bases). The CDR3 extends over 13 amino acids. Looked up from germline, CDR1 is MRHNA and CDR2 is SNTAGT. Trimming pared 2 bases from V and 4 bases from J, leaving 5 bases between. CDR3 residues: CASSDRGTGELFF. CDR3 sequence (DNA): TGTGCCAGCAGTGACAGGGGCACCGGGGAGCTGTTTTTT.

This clone was observed a single time. The V and J genes are TRBV2 and TRBJ1-2; 10 bases are shared with TRBD1. The CDR3 consists of 15 residues. The V segment lost 5 bases and the J segment 4 bases; nucleotides outside the gene matches: 7. From germline, CDR1 is SNHLY and CDR2 FYNNEI. The CDR3 spells CASSRTGGDPYGYTF. Written as DNA, the CDR3 is TGTGCCAGCAGTCGGACAGGGGGAGACCCCTATGGCTACACCTTC.

V gene TRBV10-2 combines with J gene TRBJ1-6; D is uncertain. The CDR3 is made up of 13 amino acids. Germline lookup yields CDR1 WSHSY and CDR2 SAAADI. Trimming stripped 3 bases from V and 6 bases from J, with 6 bases between. The CDR3 sequence is CASSEQFNSPLHF. Here the CDR3 DNA reads TGCGCCAGCAGTGAACAATTTAATTCACCCCTCCACTTT.

The rearrangement links TRBV2 to TRBJ2-7, with TRBD2 matching 11 bases. Germline V CDR1 and CDR2: SNHLY, FYNNEI. This CDR3 has 16 residues. The J segment lost 7 bases and the V segment lost 8 bases, leaving 16 bases of the junction unmatched. CDR3 sequence (DNA): TGTGCCAGCCATTCACTAGCGGGAGTAGGATTGGGGGAGCAGTACTTC. Translated, it gives CASHSLAGVGLGEQYF.

The V gene is TRBV27, the J gene TRBJ2-1, with 11 positions matching TRBD2. With V trimmed by 10 bases and J by 6 bases, 8 bases remained unmatched. This CDR3 is 14 amino acids long. Per the germline V gene, CDR1 is MNHEY and CDR2 is SMNVEV (reference sequence). The CDR3 DNA follows: TGTGCCACATCGGAACTAGCGGGAGTCAATGAGCAGTTCTTC. It encodes CATSELAGVNEQFF.

This clone appeared a single time. The chain joins TRBV18 to TRBJ2-7; TRBD2 is a possible D gene (6 bases). The CDR3 runs 14 residues. V was clipped by 6 bases and J by 2 bases, with 14 bases between them. Per germline, CDR1 KGHSH and CDR2 LQKENI. The DNA of the CDR3 is TGTGCCAGCTCGCCCGGGACTGAGACCTACGAGCAGTACTTC. Translating it yields CASSPGTETYEQYF.